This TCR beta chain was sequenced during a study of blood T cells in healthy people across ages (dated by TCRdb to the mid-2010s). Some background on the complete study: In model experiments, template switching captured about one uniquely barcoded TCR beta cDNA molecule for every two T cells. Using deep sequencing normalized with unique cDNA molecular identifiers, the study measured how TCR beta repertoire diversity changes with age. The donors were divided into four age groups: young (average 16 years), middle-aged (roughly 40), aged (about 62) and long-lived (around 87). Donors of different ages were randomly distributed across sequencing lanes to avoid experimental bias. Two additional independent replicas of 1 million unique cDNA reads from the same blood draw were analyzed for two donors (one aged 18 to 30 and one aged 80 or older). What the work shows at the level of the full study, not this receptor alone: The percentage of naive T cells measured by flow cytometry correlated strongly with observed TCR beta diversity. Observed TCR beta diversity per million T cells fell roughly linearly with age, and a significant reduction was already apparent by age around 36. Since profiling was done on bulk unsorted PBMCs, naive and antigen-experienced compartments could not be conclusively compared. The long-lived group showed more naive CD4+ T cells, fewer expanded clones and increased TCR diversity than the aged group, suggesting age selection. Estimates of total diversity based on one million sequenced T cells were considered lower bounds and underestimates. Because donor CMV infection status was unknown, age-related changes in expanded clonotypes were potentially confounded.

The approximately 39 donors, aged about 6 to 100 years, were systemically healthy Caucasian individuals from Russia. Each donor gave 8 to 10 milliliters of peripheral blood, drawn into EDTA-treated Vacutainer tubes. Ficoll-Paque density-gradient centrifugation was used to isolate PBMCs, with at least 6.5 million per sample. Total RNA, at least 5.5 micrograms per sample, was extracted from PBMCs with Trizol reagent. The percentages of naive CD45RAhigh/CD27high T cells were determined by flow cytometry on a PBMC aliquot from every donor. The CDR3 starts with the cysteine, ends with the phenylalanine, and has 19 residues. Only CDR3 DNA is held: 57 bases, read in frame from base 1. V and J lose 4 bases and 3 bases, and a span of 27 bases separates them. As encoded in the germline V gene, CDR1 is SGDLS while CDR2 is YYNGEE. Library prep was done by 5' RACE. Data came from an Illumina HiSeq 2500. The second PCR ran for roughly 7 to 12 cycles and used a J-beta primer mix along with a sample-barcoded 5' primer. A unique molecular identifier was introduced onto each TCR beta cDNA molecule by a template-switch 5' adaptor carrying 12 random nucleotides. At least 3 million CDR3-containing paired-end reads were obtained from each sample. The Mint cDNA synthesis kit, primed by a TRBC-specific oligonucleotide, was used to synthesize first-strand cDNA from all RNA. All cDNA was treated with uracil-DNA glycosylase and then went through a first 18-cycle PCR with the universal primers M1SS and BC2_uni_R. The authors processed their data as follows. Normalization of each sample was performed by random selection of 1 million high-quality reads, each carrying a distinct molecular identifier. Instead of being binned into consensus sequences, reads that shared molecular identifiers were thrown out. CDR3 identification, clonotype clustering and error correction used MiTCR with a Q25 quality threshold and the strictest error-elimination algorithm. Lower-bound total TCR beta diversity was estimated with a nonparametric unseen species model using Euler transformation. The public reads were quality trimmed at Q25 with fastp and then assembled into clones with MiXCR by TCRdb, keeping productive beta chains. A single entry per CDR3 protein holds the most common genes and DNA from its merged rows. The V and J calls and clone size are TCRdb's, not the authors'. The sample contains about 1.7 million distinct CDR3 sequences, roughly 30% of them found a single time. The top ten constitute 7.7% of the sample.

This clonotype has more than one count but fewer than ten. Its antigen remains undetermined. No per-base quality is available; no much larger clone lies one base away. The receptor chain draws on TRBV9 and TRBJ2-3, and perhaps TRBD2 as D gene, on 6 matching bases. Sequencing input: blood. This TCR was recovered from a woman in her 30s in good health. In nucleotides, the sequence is TGTGCCAGCAGCCCGACGAGCCTGAGGAGGGGCAGAAGTACAGATACGCAGTATTTT. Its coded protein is CASSPTSLRRGRSTDTQYF.